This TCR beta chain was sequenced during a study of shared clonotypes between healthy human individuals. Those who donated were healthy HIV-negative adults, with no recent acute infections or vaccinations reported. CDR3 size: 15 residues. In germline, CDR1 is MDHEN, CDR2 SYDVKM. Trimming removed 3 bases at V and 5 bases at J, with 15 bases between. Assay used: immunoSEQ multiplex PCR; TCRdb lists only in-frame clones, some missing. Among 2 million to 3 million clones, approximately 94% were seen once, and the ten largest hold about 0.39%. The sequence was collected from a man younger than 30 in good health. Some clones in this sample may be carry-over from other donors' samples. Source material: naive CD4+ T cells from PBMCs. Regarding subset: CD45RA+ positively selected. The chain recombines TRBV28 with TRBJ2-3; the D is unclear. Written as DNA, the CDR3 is TGTGCCAGCAGTTTGCAAGGGTGGATGGGAGATACGCAGTATTTT. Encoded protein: CASSLQGWMGDTQYF.